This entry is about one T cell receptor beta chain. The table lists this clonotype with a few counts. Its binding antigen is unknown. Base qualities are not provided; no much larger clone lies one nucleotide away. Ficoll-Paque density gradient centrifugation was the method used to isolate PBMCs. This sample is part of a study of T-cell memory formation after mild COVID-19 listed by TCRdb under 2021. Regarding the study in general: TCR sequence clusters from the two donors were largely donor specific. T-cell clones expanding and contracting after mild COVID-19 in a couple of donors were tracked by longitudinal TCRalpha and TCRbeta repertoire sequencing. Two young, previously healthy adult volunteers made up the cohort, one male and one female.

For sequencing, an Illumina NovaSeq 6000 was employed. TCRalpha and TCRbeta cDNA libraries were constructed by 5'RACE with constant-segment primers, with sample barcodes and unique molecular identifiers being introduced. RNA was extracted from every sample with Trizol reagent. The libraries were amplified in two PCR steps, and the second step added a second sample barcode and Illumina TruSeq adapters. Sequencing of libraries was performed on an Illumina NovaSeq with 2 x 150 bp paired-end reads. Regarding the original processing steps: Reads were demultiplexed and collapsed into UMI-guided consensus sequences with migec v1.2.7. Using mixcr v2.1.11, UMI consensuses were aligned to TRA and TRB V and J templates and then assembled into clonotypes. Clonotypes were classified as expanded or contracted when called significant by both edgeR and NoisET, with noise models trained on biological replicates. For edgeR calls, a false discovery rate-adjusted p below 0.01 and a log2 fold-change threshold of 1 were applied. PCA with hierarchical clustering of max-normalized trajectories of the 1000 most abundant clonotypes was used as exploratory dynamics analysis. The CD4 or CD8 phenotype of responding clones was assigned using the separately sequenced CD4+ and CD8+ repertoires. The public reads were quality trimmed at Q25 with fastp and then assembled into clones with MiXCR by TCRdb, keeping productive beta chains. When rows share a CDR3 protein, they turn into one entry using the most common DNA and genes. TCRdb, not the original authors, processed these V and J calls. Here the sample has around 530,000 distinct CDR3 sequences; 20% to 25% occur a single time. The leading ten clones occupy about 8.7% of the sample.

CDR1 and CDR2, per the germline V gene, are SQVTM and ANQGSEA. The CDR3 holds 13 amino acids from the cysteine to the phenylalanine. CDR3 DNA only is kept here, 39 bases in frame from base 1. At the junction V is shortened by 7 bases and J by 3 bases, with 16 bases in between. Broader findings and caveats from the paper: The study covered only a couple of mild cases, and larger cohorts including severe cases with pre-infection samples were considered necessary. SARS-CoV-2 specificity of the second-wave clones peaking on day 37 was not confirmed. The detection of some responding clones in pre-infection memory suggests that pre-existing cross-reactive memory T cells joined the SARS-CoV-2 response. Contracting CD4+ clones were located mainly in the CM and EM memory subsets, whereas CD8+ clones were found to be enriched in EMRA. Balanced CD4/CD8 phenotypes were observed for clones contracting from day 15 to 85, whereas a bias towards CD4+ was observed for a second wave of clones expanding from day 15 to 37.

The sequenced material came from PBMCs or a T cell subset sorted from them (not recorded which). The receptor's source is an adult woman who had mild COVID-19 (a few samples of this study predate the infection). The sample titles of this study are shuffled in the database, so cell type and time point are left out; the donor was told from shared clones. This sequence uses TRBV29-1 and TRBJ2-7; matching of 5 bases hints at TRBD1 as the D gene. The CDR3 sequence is CSGPPRTFYEQYF. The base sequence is TGCAGCGGTCCCCCCCGGACATTCTACGAGCAGTACTTC.